This entry describes one TCR beta chain. Within the sample, other DNA sequences also encode this same CDR3. Here immunoSEQ multiplex PCR was the method, and the copy in TCRdb shows in-frame clones only, minus some. The sample contains 300,000 to 350,000 clones, about nine tenths of which appear only once. The data originate from a study of blood T cell repertoires in COVID-19. At the level of the study: PBMCs, B-cell-depleted T cells, or T cells were the source of the cDNA or gDNA that made up the material.

Germline CDR1 is SNHLY and CDR2 is FYNNEI. The ends were cut back, 4 bases at V and 4 bases at J, with 8 bases in the middle. The CDR3 sequence is 13 residues long. V and J are TRBV2 and TRBJ1-5; weak D call: TRBD1 (5 bases). The TCR originated in a woman younger than 45 with COVID-19, enrolled during active disease. Sequenced: peripheral blood. CDR3 DNA: TGTGCCAGCAGTGGGGGCAGAAATCAGCCCCAGCATTTT. Translation gives CASSGGRNQPQHF.